The TCR beta chain described here comes from a study of identical twins. TCRdb independently ran MiXCR on the 5' RACE reads; one entry per CDR3 protein. This table has some 500,000 distinct CDR3 sequences, roughly 9.5% appearing once. General study results and limits: Compared with unrelated sharing, twin-shared out-of-frame alpha sequences had more low-probability sequences. Cross-sectional statistics underpinned the conclusions; the same donors were not followed. It was out-of-frame TCR alpha sharing in monozygotic twins that models underestimated.

The CDR3 loop spans 12 amino acids. Trimming removed 2 bases from V and 12 bases from J, with 14 bases in between. This clonotype occurred a few times. Its antigen is not known. This sample also appeared in a second study, on yellow fever vaccine responses in identical twins. Turning to that study: It has been reported that, in twins, the vaccine T cell response seemed partly convergent and partly personalized.

Input material: PBMCs. The chain couples TRBV12-3 or TRBV12-4 to TRBJ2-7; maybe TRBD2 (5 bases). The TCR originated in a woman aged 18-29 years in good health. In nucleotides, the CDR3 is TGTGCCAGCAGTTTAAAGCTGGGGAGAGTGTACTTC. This gives the protein CASSLKLGRVYF.